This TCR beta chain originates from a study of vaccination effects on CD4 cells after COVID-19. The germline V gene encodes CDR1 DFQATT and CDR2 SNEGSKA (reference sequence). The CDR3 has 11 amino acids. V was trimmed by 1 base and J by 11 bases, leaving 12 bases between them. To note about this clone: Its antigen is unidentified.

Produced via immunoSEQ multiplex PCR; TCRdb's table is partial and in-frame only. Of 30,000 to 35,000 clones detected, 65% to 75% appear once; the ten largest clones hold more than 25%. After expansion with viral peptide pools in the ViraFEST assay, antigen-specific CD4+ T cells were sequenced. A 10-day culture period preceded the isolation of CD4+ T cells. The individual was infected with SARS-CoV-2 between March and December 2020, as confirmed by PCR. The chain is built from TRBV20-1 and TRBJ2-7; no definite D call. The sample here was CD4+ T cells from PBMCs cultured with a peptide pool, taken before COVID-19 vaccination. This TCR was sampled from a human donor who had a prior SARS-CoV-2 infection. The CDR3 protein is CSARAATPEYF. The CDR3 coding sequence is TGCAGTGCTAGAGCCGCAACTCCAGAGTACTTC.